This T cell receptor beta chain was obtained from a study of CD8+CD57+ T cells in acquired aplastic anemia. Looking at the study overall: An average of about 3.2 ug of DNA was obtained from sorted CD4+ and CD8+ cells.

About this clonotype: Its antigen remains unknown.

The CDR3 has 17 amino acids. Trimming took 1 base from V and 7 from J; bases not matched to a gene: 6. CDR1 is LGHDT and CDR2 is YNNKEL in the germline V gene (reference sequence). Study outcomes and limitations: Patients were compared with controls for CD8+ Simpson's diversity, and no significant difference emerged.

Sequenced patients had shown CD8+CD57+ cell expansion by flow cytometry. Blood came from patients not yet given any therapy. Researchers used genomic DNA as the template to profile TCR beta VDJ and CDR3. From the reads, TCRdb called clonotypes with MiXCR, one entry per CDR3 protein. This sample carries 150,000 to 200,000 distinct CDR3 sequences, roughly 48% of them seen once, and the ten largest clones take 0.85% to 1.3%. This clonotype was obtained from a human donor with aplastic anemia. V gene TRBV3-1 combines with J gene TRBJ1-6; 11 bases line up with TRBD1. The sequenced material came from sorted CD4+, CD8+, or CD8+CD57+ T cells (not recorded which) from PBMCs. Written as DNA, the CDR3 is TGTGCCAGCAGCCAAGCTGGTGGGACAGGGGGAAATTCACCCCTCCACTTT. It is translated as CASSQAGGTGGNSPLHF.